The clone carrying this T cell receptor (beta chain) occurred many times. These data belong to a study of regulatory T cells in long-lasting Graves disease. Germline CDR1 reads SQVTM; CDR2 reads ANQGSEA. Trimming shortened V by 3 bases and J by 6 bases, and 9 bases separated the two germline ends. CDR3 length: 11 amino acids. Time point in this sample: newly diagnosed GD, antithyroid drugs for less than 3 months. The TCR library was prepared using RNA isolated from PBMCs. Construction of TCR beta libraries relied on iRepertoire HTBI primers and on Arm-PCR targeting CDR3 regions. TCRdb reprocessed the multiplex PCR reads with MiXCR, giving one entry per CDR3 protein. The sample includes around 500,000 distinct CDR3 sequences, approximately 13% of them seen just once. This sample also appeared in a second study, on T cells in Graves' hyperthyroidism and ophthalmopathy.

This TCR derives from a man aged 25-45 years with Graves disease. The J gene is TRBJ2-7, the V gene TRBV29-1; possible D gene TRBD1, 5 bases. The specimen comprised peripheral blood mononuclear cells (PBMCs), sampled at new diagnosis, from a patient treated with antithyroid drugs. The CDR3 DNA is TGCAGCGTTGACATAGGGGCCGAGCAGTACTTC. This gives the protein CSVDIGAEQYF.